This entry concerns a single T cell receptor beta chain. This sample is drawn from a study of T cell changes during pregnancy in multiple sclerosis. Profiled with immunoSEQ multiplex PCR; TCRdb holds only in-frame clones, not every one. The sample shows roughly 58,000 clones, roughly 90% of them seen only once. The sequence derives from a female donor with multiple sclerosis, enrolled in a pregnancy study. Sequencing was performed on CD8+ T cells from peripheral blood mononuclear cells, taken before pregnancy.

DNA of the CDR3: TGTGCCAGCGGGGCGGCAAACTATGGCTACACCTTC. Residues: CASGAANYGYTF. The rearrangement uses TRBV6-5 and TRBJ1-2; possible D gene TRBD1, 5 bases. Germline CDR1 is MNHEY and CDR2 is SVGAGI. V was clipped by 8 bases and J by 2 bases, with 9 bases between them. CDR3 size: 12 residues.